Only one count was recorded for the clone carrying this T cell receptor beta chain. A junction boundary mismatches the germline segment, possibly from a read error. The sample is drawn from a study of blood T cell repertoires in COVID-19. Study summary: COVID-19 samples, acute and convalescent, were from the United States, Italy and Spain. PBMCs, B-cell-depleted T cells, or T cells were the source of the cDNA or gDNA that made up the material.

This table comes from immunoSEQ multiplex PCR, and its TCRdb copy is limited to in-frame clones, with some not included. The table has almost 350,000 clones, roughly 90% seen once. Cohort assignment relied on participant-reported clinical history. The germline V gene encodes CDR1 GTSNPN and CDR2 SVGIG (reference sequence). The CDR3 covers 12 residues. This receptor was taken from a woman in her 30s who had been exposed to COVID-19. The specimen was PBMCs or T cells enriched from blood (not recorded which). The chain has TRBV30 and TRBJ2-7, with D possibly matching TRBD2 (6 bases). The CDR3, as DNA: TGTGCCTGGAGTGTACGGAGCGGGCAGGGCCACTTC. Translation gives CAWSVRSGQGHF.